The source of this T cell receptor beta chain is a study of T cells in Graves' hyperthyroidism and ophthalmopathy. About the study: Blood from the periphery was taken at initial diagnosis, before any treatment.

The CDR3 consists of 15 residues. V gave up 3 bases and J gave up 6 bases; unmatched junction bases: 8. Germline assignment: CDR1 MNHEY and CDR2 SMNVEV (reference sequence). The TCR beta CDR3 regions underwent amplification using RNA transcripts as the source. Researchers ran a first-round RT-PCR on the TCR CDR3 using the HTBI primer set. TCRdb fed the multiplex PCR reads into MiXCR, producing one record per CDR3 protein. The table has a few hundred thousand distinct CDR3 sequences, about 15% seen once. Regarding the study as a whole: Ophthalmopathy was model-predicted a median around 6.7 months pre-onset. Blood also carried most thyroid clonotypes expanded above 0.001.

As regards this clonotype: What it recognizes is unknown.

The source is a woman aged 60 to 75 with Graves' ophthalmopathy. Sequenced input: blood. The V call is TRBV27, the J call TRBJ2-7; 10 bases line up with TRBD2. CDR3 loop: CASSLGLAGESEQYF. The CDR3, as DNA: TGTGCCAGCAGTTTGGGCCTAGCGGGAGAGAGCGAGCAGTACTTC.